A single sample gave rise to the 32 T cell receptor beta chains below, sequenced in a study of cytomegalovirus exposure and HLA in healthy donors. The PCR had 60 Vbeta and 13 Jbeta primers. Profiling relied on immunoSEQ multiplex PCR, and the TCRdb table lists in-frame clones only, not all of them. The sample lists roughly 100,000 clones, approximately 11% occurring once. The sample taken for sequencing was PBMCs. All receptors derive from a man between 40 and 49 years old in good health and CMV-seropositive.

This clone was observed a handful of times. V and J are TRBV6-1 and TRBJ2-1, with 8 bases lining up with TRBD1. The CDR3 totals 15 residues. The V gene's germline CDR1 is MNHNS and CDR2 SASEGT. J lost 0 bases, V lost 10 bases, and 8 bases had no gene match. CDR3 in amino acids: CATARGRSSYNEQFF. The CDR3 nucleotides are TGTGCCACAGCCAGGGGGCGGAGCTCCTACAATGAGCAGTTCTTC.

This clone was counted between two and nine times. The gene calls are TRBV19 and TRBJ2-6; D might be TRBD1 (6 bases). CDR1 and CDR2 from the germline V gene are LNHDA and SQIVND (reference sequence). The CDR3 extends over 17 amino acids. V was cut by 4 bases and J by 2 bases, with 15 bases left in between. The CDR3 bases are TGTGCCAGTAGTAGGGGAACAGGGATCCCTGGGGCCAACGTCCTGACTTTC. As protein: CASSRGTGIPGANVLTF. Full variable domain (outside the CDR3, taken from reference TRBV19 and TRBJ2-6): DGGITQSPKYLFRKEGQNVTLSCEQNLNHDAMYWYRQDPGQGLRLIYYSQIVNDFQKGDIAEGYSVSREKKESFPLTVTSAQKNPTAFYLCASSRGTGIPGANVLTFGAGSRLTVL.

This clone was found a few times. This CDR3 is also generated by other DNA sequences in the sample. The rearrangement uses TRBV27 and TRBJ2-3, with 11 bases that match TRBD2. The CDR3 has 15 amino acids. Germline loops: CDR1 MNHEY, CDR2 SMNVEV (reference sequence). Trimming removed 5 bases from V and 1 base from J; junction bases left unmatched: 2. CDR3 amino acids: CASSPGLAGTDTQYF. The CDR3 nucleotides are TGTGCCAGCAGTCCGGGACTAGCGGGCACAGATACGCAGTATTTT.

Notes on this clone: Because it lacks the conserved phenylalanine or tryptophan at the end, this CDR3 is likely a read error. This chain connects TRBV25-1 to TRBJ2-7; 8 bases agree with TRBD2. Per germline, CDR1 MGHDK and CDR2 SYGVNS. With 10 bases clipped from V and 7 bases from J, the junction kept 12 bases outside the gene matches. The CDR3 is 13 amino acids. The CDR3 is CATANREGKEQYL. The CDR3 region has the DNA TGTGCCACCGCTAACCGGGAGGGCAAAGAGCAGTACCTC.

This clone was detected only a few times. This chain joins TRBV6-5 and TRBJ1-2; tentatively, D is TRBD1 (5 bases). There are 14 residues in the CDR3. In germline, CDR1 is MNHEY, CDR2 SVGAGI. V lost 7 bases and J lost 3, with 15 bases in between. The CDR3 DNA sequence: TGTGCCAGCATTGGGCAGGGTGGCGACTATGGCTACACCTTC. As protein: CASIGQGGDYGYTF.

The J gene is TRBJ2-7, the V gene TRBV28, with 12 positions matching TRBD1. The CDR3 extends over 13 amino acids. The trim removed 8 bases at V and 2 bases at J, leaving 1 base unmatched. The germline V gene encodes CDR1 MDHEN and CDR2 SYDVKM. CDR3 in DNA: TGTGCCAGCGGGACAGGGGGCCCCTACGAGCAGTACTTC. It encodes CASGTGGPYEQYF.

The chain has TRBV7-2 and TRBJ1-3; the D is unclear. Between the trimmed V and J ends, which lost 1 base and 9 bases, there was a span of 7 bases. CDR3 length: 12 residues. The germline gives CDR1 SGHTA, CDR2 FQGNSA. The CDR3 is CASSLVGSTIYF. As DNA, the CDR3 is TGTGCCAGCAGCTTAGTTGGGAGCACCATATATTTT.

The chain uses TRBV28 and TRBJ2-7; D is unclear. Germline lookup yields CDR1 MDHEN and CDR2 SYDVKM. V was cut by 2 bases and J by 6 bases, with 11 bases left in between. This CDR3 has 13 amino acids. This chain's CDR3 is CASSLPGYGEQYF. CDR3 coding DNA: TGTGCCAGCAGTTTACCCGGGTACGGCGAGCAGTACTTC.

This clone appeared a few times. The chain is built from TRBV9 and TRBJ2-6, with D maybe TRBD1 (6 bases). Germline V lookup: CDR1 SGDLS, CDR2 YYNGEE. The CDR3 runs to 15 residues. With 3 bases removed from V and 2 bases from J, the gap between germline ends came to 9 bases. The CDR3 reads CASSAPGAGANVLTF. As DNA, the CDR3 is TGTGCCAGCAGCGCCCCAGGGGCTGGGGCCAACGTCCTGACTTTC.

This chain connects TRBV19 to TRBJ2-4; D perhaps matches TRBD1 (5 bases). CDR1 and CDR2 from the germline V gene are LNHDA and SQIVND (reference sequence). The CDR3 extends over 12 amino acids. V was pared by 4 bases and J by 7 bases, with 8 bases between. The DNA of the CDR3 is TGTGCCAGTAGTAACGCAGGGAACATTCAGTACTTC. The encoded protein is CASSNAGNIQYF. The variable domain in full, with the rest retrieved from reference TRBV19 and TRBJ2-4, is DGGITQSPKYLFRKEGQNVTLSCEQNLNHDAMYWYRQDPGQGLRLIYYSQIVNDFQKGDIAEGYSVSREKKESFPLTVTSAQKNPTAFYLCASSNAGNIQYFGAGTRLSVL.

V usage is TRBV4-2 and J usage is TRBJ2-3; perhaps TRBD2 as D (6 bases). The CDR3 length is 14 residues. The V end lost 0 bases, the J end lost 4 bases, and 8 bases lay between the germline ends. Per the germline V gene, CDR1 is LGHNA and CDR2 is YNFKEQ. The CDR3 region is CASSQEAGPDTQYF. The CDR3 nucleotides read TGTGCCAGCAGCCAAGAAGCGGGCCCAGATACGCAGTATTTT.

This chain links TRBV7-8 with TRBJ2-5; 9 nucleotides match TRBD2. In germline, CDR1 is SGHVS, CDR2 FQNEAQ. Trimming cost V 6 bases and J 7 bases; bases outside gene matches: 6. The CDR3 has 13 residues. Written as DNA, the CDR3 is TGTGCCAGCAGAGGGCGGGAGGGGCGGACCCAGTACTTC. This codes for CASRGREGRTQYF.

Written as DNA, the CDR3 is TGTGCCAGCTCCCTCCTATCGGCGAGAGGCGACGAGCAGTACTTC. This codes for CASSLLSARGDEQYF. The chain uses TRBV2 and TRBJ2-7; D remains ambiguous. In germline, CDR1 is SNHLY, CDR2 FYNNEI. The CDR3 spans 15 residues. Trimming removed 8 bases from V and 5 bases from J, with 22 bases in between.

This clone was seen a few times. V is TRBV5-1 and J is TRBJ2-7; 8 positions match TRBD1. Germline loops: CDR1 SGHRS, CDR2 YFSETQ. V gave up 4 bases and J gave up 2 bases; unmatched junction bases: 5. The CDR3 covers 14 residues. CDR3 sequence: CASSKTGDPYEQYF. Written as DNA, the CDR3 is TGCGCCAGCAGCAAGACAGGGGACCCCTACGAGCAGTACTTC.

This chain joins TRBV18 and TRBJ2-1; tentatively, D is TRBD2 (6 bases). The V gene's germline CDR1 is KGHSH and CDR2 LQKENI. The CDR3 length is 15 residues. V lost 4 bases to trimming and J lost 2 bases, with 12 bases between them. CDR3 bases: TGTGCCAGCTCACTGACTAGAGGACCCTACAATGAGCAGTTCTTC. Amino acids: CASSLTRGPYNEQFF.

In this sample, this clone turned up a few times. The chain couples TRBV29-1 to TRBJ2-5, with 15 nucleotides matching TRBD2. The J call is in doubt because the DNA end fits TRBJ2-7 better. The V gene's germline CDR1 is SQVTM and CDR2 ANQGSEA. The CDR3 spans 14 residues. The CDR3 nucleotides read TGCAGCGTGGGGACTAGCGGGGGGACCTACGAGCAGTACTTC. As protein: CSVGTSGGTYEQYF.

This clone was picked up a small number of times. The chain recombines TRBV5-4 with TRBJ2-7; 12 nucleotides align to TRBD2. Germline V gives CDR1 SGHNT, CDR2 YYREEE (reference sequence). The V and J ends lost 3 bases and 2 bases, in that order; junction bases with no gene match: 3. The CDR3 is 15 amino acids. CDR3 coding DNA: TGTGCCAGCAGCTCCGGACTAGCGGGAACCTACGAGCAGTACTTC. It codes for CASSSGLAGTYEQYF.

The chain couples TRBV12-5 to TRBJ2-1, with D maybe TRBD2 (6 bases). The CDR3 length is 16 residues. CDR1 and CDR2 from the germline V gene are LGHNT and FRNRAP. The V end was cut by 0 bases, the J end by 8 bases, with 17 bases between. In DNA form, the CDR3 reads TGTGCTAGTGGTTTGGTGGGACTCGCGGCGGATTATGAGCAGTTCTTC. This translates into CASGLVGLAADYEQFF.

The chain couples TRBV30 to TRBJ1-5; no reliable D call. The germline gives CDR1 GTSNPN, CDR2 SVGIG (reference sequence). The V end lost 3 bases, the J end lost 5 bases, and 11 bases lay between the germline ends. There are 13 residues in the CDR3. This CDR3 reads CAWSAGGYQPQHF. For the CDR3, the DNA is TGTGCCTGGAGCGCTGGAGGGTATCAGCCCCAGCATTTT.

The gene calls are TRBV7-9 and TRBJ2-4; the match to TRBD2 covers 12 bases. Germline-derived CDR1 and CDR2 are SEHNR and FQNEAQ (reference sequence). The CDR3 totals 17 residues. The ends lost 6 bases at V and 3 bases at J; junction bases unmatched: 9. CDR3 DNA sequence: TGTGCCAGCAGTTTTGGACTAGCGGGATGGTTCAAAAACATTCAGTACTTC. This gives the protein CASSFGLAGWFKNIQYF.

The chain recombines TRBV5-1 with TRBJ1-1, with a weak D call TRBD1 (5 bases). V lost 3 bases, J lost 6 bases, and 18 bases lay in between. Germline loops: CDR1 SGHRS, CDR2 YFSETQ. The CDR3 spans 15 residues. CDR3 region: CASSSSDGWGAEAFF. CDR3 DNA sequence: TGCGCCAGCAGCTCCTCGGATGGGTGGGGGGCTGAAGCTTTCTTT.

The table lists this clone with a few counts. The J gene is TRBJ1-1, the V gene TRBV7-9, with TRBD1 as a possible D gene (5 bases). V dropped 5 bases and J dropped 4 bases, with 14 bases sitting between them. The CDR3 contains 14 residues. Germline CDR1 is SEHNR and CDR2 is FQNEAQ (reference sequence). CDR3 sequence: CASSAFGAGTEAFF. For the CDR3, the DNA is TGTGCCAGCAGCGCATTTGGGGCTGGCACTGAAGCTTTCTTT.

This clone was seen more than once but under ten times. The CDR3, as DNA: TGCGCCAGCAGCTTGGGGGGACTCCCCGGTACAGATACGCAGTATTTT. This sequence encodes CASSLGGLPGTDTQYF. This chain uses TRBV5-1 with TRBJ2-3, with D perhaps matching TRBD2 (6 bases). V lost 0 bases and J 3 bases, leaving 14 bases between the germline ends. Germline-derived CDR1 and CDR2 are SGHRS and YFSETQ. The CDR3 covers 16 residues.

With respect to this clone: A far larger clone is one base from this, pointing to a likely read error. The same CDR3 is also encoded by other DNA sequences in this sample. The CDR3 coding sequence is TGTGCCAGCCGAGTCACAGATACGAAGTATTTT. Its translation: CASRVTDTKYF. The rearrangement joins TRBV2 to TRBJ2-3; D is unresolved. CDR3 length: 11 amino acids. The germline CDR1 and CDR2 sequences are SNHLY and FYNNEI.

The CDR3 region has the DNA TGTGCCAGCAGCTTGGTAACGGGGGTTGCTGAAGCTTTCTTT. Its translation: CASSLVTGVAEAFF. This chain links TRBV5-8 with TRBJ1-1; possible D gene TRBD1, 5 bases. The V gene lost 0 bases and the J gene lost 6 bases, with 12 bases spanning the gap. The CDR3 is 14 amino acids. In germline, CDR1 is SGHTS, CDR2 YDEGEE.

This chain connects TRBV7-9 to TRBJ2-7; 9 nucleotides match TRBD1. V shed 5 bases, J shed 5 bases, and the junction held 4 bases outside the gene matches. The CDR3 length is 13 residues. Germline V gene sequence: CDR1 SEHNR, CDR2 FQNEAQ (reference sequence). The chain's CDR3 is CASSERDRDEQYF. The CDR3 DNA is TGTGCCAGCAGCGAGCGGGACAGGGACGAGCAGTACTTC.

The chain recombines TRBV6-6 with TRBJ1-5, with D possibly being TRBD1 (5 bases). V was cut by 10 bases and J by 1 base, with 14 bases left in between. This CDR3 comprises 14 residues. Germline CDR1 reads MNHNY; CDR2 reads SVGAGI (reference sequence). CDR3 sequence reads: CATLEGSSNQPQHF. The CDR3 DNA reads TGTGCCACGCTGGAGGGGTCGAGCAATCAGCCCCAGCATTTT.

This clone has just a few counts. The chain is built from TRBV19 and TRBJ1-1, with TRBD1 matching 7 bases. The CDR3 length is 13 residues. V lost 6 bases and J lost 1; bases outside the gene matches: 2. CDR1 is LNHDA and CDR2 is SQIVND in the germline V gene (reference sequence). DNA for the CDR3: TGTGCCAGTAGGAGGGGGCCGAACACTGAAGCTTTCTTT. Protein product: CASRRGPNTEAFF.

This clone was observed a handful of times. The gene calls are TRBV20-1 and TRBJ1-4; D gene unclear. V dropped 6 bases and J dropped 11 bases, with 13 bases sitting between them. The CDR3 totals 11 residues. CDR1 is DFQATT, CDR2 SNEGSKA, per germline (reference sequence). The CDR3 DNA follows: TGCAGTGCCCATGGAGGCGGGAAACTGTTTTTT. This encodes CSAHGGGKLFF.

The sample holds a few counts of this clone. J is TRBJ1-4 and V is TRBV21-1; TRBD1 reflects the table's D call only, with no check against the DNA. TRBV21-1 is deemed a pseudogene. The CDR3 length is 15 residues. This CDR3 reads CASRGRQGDKEKLFF. The CDR3 nucleotides read TGTGCCAGCAGGGGGCGACAGGGGGATAAGGAAAAACTGTTTTTT.

This chain connects TRBV7-2 to TRBJ1-5, with D perhaps matching TRBD1 (6 bases). Trimming shortened V by 3 bases and J by 0 bases, and 18 bases separated the two germline ends. This CDR3 is built from 18 residues. The germline V gene has CDR1 SGHTA and CDR2 FQGNSA. The CDR3 DNA reads as TGTGCCAGCAGCTTCTCCGTTCGGGGGGCGAGTAGCAATCAGCCCCAGCATTTT. Translating gives CASSFSVRGASSNQPQHF.

This clone has just a few counts. The chain carries TRBV27 and TRBJ2-3, with TRBD1 as a possible D gene (7 bases). Trimming cost V 4 bases and J 4 bases, with 18 bases left between them. CDR3 length: 16 amino acids. The germline V gene has CDR1 MNHEY and CDR2 SMNVEV (reference sequence). CDR3 sequence reads: CASSSRGTDSADTQYF. CDR3 nucleotide sequence: TGTGCCAGCAGTTCCCGGGGGACAGATAGCGCAGATACGCAGTATTTT.